The T cell receptor beta chain under discussion was sequenced for a study of vaccination effects on CD4 cells after COVID-19. Of note for this clone: Its antigen is unknown.

Unmatched junction bases numbered 6, after V lost 3 bases and J lost 6 bases. The CDR3 loop spans 15 amino acids. The germline CDR1 and CDR2 sequences are SGHAT and FQNNGV. With the ViraFEST assay, the study expanded antigen-specific CD4+ T cells using viral peptide pools, then sequenced them. Following an approximately eleven-day culture, CD4+ T cells were purified. SARS-CoV-2 infected the person between March and December 2020, as confirmed by PCR. Of the BNT162b2 and mRNA-1273 vaccines, participants received two doses of one or the other. The assay was immunoSEQ multiplex PCR, and TCRdb's table has in-frame clones only and misses some. The repertoire holds 11,000 to 15,000 clones, with around three quarters as singletons.

The sequence derives from a human donor who had a prior SARS-CoV-2 infection. This rearrangement joins TRBV11-2 to TRBJ2-7, with TRBD2 identical over 12 bases. The material sequenced was CD4+ T cells from PBMCs cultured with HCoV-NL63 spike peptides, taken after COVID-19 vaccination. CDR3 DNA sequence: TGTGCCAGCAGCTTCGCATCACTAGCGGGAGGCGAGCAGTACTTC. This encodes CASSFASLAGGEQYF.